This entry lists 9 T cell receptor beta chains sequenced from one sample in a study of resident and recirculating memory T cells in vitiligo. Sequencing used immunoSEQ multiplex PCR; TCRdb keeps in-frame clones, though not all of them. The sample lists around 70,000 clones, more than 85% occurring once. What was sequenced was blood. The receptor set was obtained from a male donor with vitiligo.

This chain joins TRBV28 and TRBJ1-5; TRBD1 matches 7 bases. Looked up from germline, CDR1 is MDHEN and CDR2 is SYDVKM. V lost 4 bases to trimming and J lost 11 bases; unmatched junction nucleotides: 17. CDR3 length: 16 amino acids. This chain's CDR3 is CASSSPRDSYEATQHF. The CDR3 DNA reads TGTGCCAGCAGTTCCCCCCGGGACAGTTACGAAGCGACCCAGCATTTT.

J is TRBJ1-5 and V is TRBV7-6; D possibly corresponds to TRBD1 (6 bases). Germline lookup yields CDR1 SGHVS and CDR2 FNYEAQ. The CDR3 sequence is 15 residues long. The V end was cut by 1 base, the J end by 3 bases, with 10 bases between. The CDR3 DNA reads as TGTGCCAGCAGCTTAGATTCAGGGGTCAATCAGCCCCAGCATTTT. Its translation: CASSLDSGVNQPQHF.

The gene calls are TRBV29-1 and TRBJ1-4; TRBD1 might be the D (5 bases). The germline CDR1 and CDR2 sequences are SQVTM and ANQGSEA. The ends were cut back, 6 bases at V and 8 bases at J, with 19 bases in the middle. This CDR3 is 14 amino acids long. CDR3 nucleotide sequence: TGCAGCGTGGTCTCGGGACGGGCGGGAGAAAAACTGTTTTTT. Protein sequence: CSVVSGRAGEKLFF.

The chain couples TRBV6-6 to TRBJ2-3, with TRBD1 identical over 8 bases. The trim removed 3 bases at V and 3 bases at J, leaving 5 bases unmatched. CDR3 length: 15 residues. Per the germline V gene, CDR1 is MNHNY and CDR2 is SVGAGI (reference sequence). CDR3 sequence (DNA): TGTGCCAGCAGTTATGGACAGGGAATGACAGATACGCAGTATTTT. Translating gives CASSYGQGMTDTQYF.

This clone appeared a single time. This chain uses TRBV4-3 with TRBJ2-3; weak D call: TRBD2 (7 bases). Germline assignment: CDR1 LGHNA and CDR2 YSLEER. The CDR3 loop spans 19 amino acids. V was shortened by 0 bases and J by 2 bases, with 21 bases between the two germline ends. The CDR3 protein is CASSQDAGATQINTDTQYF. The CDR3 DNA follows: TGCGCCAGCAGCCAAGATGCGGGGGCCACGCAGATTAACACAGATACGCAGTATTTT.

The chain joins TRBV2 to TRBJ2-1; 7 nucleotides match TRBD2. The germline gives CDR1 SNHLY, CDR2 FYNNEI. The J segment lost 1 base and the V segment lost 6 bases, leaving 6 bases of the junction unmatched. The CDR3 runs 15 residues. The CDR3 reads CASRLGEGSYNEQFF. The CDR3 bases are TGTGCCAGCAGGCTGGGGGAGGGTTCCTACAATGAGCAGTTCTTC.

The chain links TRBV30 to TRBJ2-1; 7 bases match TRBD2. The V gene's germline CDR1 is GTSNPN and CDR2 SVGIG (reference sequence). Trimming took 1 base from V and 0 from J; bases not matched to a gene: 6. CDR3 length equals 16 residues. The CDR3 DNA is TGTGCCTGGAGTGACCAAGCGGGGAGCTCCTACAATGAGCAGTTCTTC. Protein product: CAWSDQAGSSYNEQFF.

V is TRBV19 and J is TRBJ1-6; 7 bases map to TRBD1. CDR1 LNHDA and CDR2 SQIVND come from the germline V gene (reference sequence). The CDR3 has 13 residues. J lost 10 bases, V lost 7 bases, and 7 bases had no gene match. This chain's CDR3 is CASNDRVGSPLHF. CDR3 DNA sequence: TGTGCCAGTAATGACAGGGTAGGATCACCCCTCCACTTT.

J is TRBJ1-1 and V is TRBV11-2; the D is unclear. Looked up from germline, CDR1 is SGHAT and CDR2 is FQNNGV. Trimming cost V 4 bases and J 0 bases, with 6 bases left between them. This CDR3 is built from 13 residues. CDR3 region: CASSYSLNTEAFF. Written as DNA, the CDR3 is TGTGCCAGCAGCTACAGTTTGAACACTGAAGCTTTCTTT. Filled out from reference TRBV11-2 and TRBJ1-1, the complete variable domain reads EAGVAQSPRYKIIEKRQSVAFWCNPISGHATLYWYQQILGQGPKLLIQFQNNGVVDDSQLPKDRFSAERLKGVDSTLKIQPAKLEDSAVYLCASSYSLNTEAFFGQGTRLTVV.